This T cell receptor beta chain emerged from a study of T cell responses to AZD1222 COVID-19 vaccine. Study-wide results and caveats: Recipients of two AZD1222 doses showed rising Spike-specific TCR breadth and depth. Variant regions that are unmutated are reportedly the target of nearly half of spike-specific TCRs.

Libraries were prepared by immunoSEQ multiplex PCR; TCRdb keeps only in-frame clonotypes and omits some of them. The table lists about 120,000 clones, 70% to 90% of them singletons. With regard to this clone: Its target is not known.

The ends were cut back, 4 bases at V and 10 bases at J, with 15 bases in the middle. There are 13 residues in the CDR3. Germline V gives CDR1 MGHDK, CDR2 SYGVNS. The material was peripheral blood, obtained on day 0 of AZD1222 vaccination. The chain recombines TRBV25-1 with TRBJ2-3; weak D call: TRBD2 (7 bases). The clonotype comes from an adult in good health. DNA for the CDR3: TGTGCCAGCAGTGGGGTGTCGGGGGGCCCGCAGTATTTT. This sequence encodes CASSGVSGGPQYF. Full variable domain (remainder filled in from reference TRBV25-1 and TRBJ2-3): EADIYQTPRYLVIGTGKKITLECSQTMGHDKMYWYQQDPGMELHLIHYSYGVNSTEKGDLSSESTVSRIRTEHFPLTLESARPSHTSQYLCASSGVSGGPQYFGPGTRLTVL.